This T cell receptor beta chain was sequenced in a study of blood T cells in healthy people across ages. Study conclusions and caveats: Higher diversity, along with more naive CD4+ cells, distinguished long-lived donors from aged donors.

Then a second PCR, running roughly 6 to 12 cycles, was carried out with a sample-barcoded 5' primer and a J-beta primer mix. Template switching added a 12-random-nucleotide identifier to every cDNA molecule. Every sample produced at least 2.5 million CDR3-containing paired-end reads. TCRdb passed the 5' RACE reads through MiXCR, listing each CDR3 protein once. The table lists 1.5 million to 2 million distinct CDR3 sequences, around 36% of them singletons, with about 11% in the top ten. The trim removed 2 bases at V and 5 bases at J, leaving 2 bases unmatched. From germline, CDR1 is SEHNR and CDR2 FQNEAQ (reference sequence). This CDR3 is built from 14 residues. This clonotype was detected a few times. What it binds is not known.

The sequencing sample was made of blood. The sequence was obtained from a woman aged 25 to 39 in good health. This chain links TRBV7-9 with TRBJ2-2; TRBD2 aligns across 7 bases. The CDR3 DNA reads as TGTGCCAGCAGCTTAAGCGGGGCAACCGGGGAGCTGTTTTTT. As protein: CASSLSGATGELFF.